The T cell receptor (beta chain) described here comes from a study of blood T cell repertoires in COVID-19 (dated by TCRdb to 2020 to 2022). At the level of the whole study: Collaborator samples came from the United States, Italy and Spain and covered acute and convalescent phases of COVID-19. A de-identified subject ID, COVID-19 status, age in years and sex were almost always included in the sample metadata. The repertoires were made available in a free public database intended to serve as a resource for research on the immune response to SARS-CoV-2. Where available, HLA class I and class II types were obtained from metadata supplied by the sample provider rather than from assay-based typing. The samples were drawn from two sources: the first 160 participants of the ongoing ImmuneRACE study, and fewer than 1,500 subjects contributed by 6 global collaborators. Deeply sampled blood TCRbeta repertoires from subjects exposed to, actively infected with, or recovered from COVID-19 were included in the dataset. The material from the prospective study consisted of cDNA or gDNA derived from T cells, B-cell-depleted T cells, or PBMCs. What the authors observed across the whole study: Clinical and demographic metadata were provided uncurated, with the amount varying by source and participant.

This clone was counted between two and nine times. No antigen is known for it. No much larger clonotype is one base removed from it; base qualities were not supplied. For this chain, trimming is 0 bases at the V end and 6 bases at the J end, and the number of junction bases without a gene match is 5. From its cysteine to its phenylalanine, the CDR3 spans 16 amino acids. The DNA shown is the 48-base CDR3, in frame from base 1. The CDR1 and CDR2 encoded by the germline V gene are MGHRA and YSYEKL. Whole blood was collected in K2EDTA tubes by collaborating institutions according to the institutions' own protocols. For TCRbeta analysis, collaborators shipped samples in one of three forms: frozen whole blood, isolated PBMCs, or DNA extracted from either of those sample types. TCRbeta CDR3 regions were amplified from genomic DNA using the immunoSEQ Assay, a bias-controlled multiplex PCR. The source study handled its data this way. Within the assay, amplification of reference gene primers was used to estimate how many nucleated cells each sample contained. To quantify the absolute abundance of each unique TCRbeta CDR3 rearrangement, sequence reads were collapsed and filtered. Productive Simpson clonality was computed per sample as the square root of Simpson's diversity index over productive rearrangements. The immuneACCESS repertoire file appears here via TCRdb, limited to in-frame rearrangements. These files lack a portion of the clones; in checked studies, under half of the deficit traces to unresolved V genes, and the cause of the others is not known. V, J and clone size derive from that table, while D and trimming were established from the DNA sequence. The sample includes over 70,000 clones, with about 72% observed a single time. Together, the top ten hold around a sixth of the sample.

The rearranged chain carries TRBV4-1 and TRBJ2-1; TRBD1 agrees with 10 junctional bases. The specimen sequenced was peripheral blood. The source of this sequence is a man in his 70s with active or convalescent COVID-19. CDR3 loop: CASSQEIGTGANEQFF. Read as DNA, the sequence is TGCGCCAGCAGCCAAGAGATAGGGACAGGGGCCAATGAGCAGTTCTTC.